The present entry profiles one TCR beta chain with its context. Via the markers CD45RO/CCR7/CD25/CD127/CD95/CD27, stem cell-like memory, regulatory, central memory and naive CD4+ cells were sorted. The CDR3 length is 13 residues. Germline CDR1 is SNHLY and CDR2 is FYNNEI. V trimming: 7 bases; J trimming: 3 bases; junction bases outside the gene matches: 2. This sample stems from a study of beta chain features in type 1 diabetes. TCRB transcripts that were expressed got sequenced, as all of the isolated RNA had been reverse transcribed. Only in-frame clones appear in the TCRdb table, and some are missing; sequencing was by immunoSEQ multiplex PCR. The sample lists approximately 250,000 clones, 9.6% occurring once.

This TCR derives from a young woman in good health. Sequencing was performed on naive CD4+ T cells from blood. This chain connects TRBV2 to TRBJ1-4, with TRBD1 matching 7 bases. The CDR3 region is CASTGTANEKLFF. The CDR3 nucleotides read TGTGCCAGCACCGGGACAGCTAATGAAAAACTGTTTTTT.